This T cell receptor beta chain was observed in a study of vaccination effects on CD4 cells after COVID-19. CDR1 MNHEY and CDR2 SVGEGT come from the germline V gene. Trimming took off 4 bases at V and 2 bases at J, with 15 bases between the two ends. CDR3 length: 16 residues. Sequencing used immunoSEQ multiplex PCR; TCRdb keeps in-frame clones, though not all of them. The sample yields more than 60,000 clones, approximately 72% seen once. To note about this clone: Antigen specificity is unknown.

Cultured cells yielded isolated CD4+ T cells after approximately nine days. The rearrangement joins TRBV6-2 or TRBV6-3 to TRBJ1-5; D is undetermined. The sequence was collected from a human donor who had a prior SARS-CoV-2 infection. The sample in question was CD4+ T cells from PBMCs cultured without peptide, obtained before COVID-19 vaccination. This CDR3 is CASSLLGRWGNQPQHF. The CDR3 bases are TGTGCCAGCAGTTTGCTTGGGCGCTGGGGCAATCAGCCCCAGCATTTT.